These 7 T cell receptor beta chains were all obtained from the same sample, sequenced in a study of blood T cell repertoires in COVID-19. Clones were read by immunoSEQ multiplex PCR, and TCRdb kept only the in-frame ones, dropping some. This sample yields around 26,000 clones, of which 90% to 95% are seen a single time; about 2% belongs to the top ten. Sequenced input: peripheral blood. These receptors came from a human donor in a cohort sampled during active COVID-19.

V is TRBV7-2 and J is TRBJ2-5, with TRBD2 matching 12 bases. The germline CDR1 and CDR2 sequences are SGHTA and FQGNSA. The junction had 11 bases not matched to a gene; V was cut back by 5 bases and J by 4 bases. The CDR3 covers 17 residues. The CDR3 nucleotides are TGTGCCAGCAGCCCTGCTAGCGGGAGGGCGGGGGCAGAGACCCAGTACTTC. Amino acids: CASSPASGRAGAETQYF.

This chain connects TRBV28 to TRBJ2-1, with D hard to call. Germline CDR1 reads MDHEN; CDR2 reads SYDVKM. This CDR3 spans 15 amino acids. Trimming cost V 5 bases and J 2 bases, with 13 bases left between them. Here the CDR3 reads CASSPGGPTYNEQFF. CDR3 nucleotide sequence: TGTGCCAGCAGTCCAGGTGGGCCTACCTACAATGAGCAGTTCTTC.

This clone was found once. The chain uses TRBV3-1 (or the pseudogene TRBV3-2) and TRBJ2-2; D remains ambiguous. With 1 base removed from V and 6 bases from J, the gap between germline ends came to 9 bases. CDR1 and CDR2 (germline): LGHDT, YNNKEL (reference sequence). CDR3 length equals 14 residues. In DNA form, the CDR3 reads TGTGCCAGCAGCCAAGTCGAGGTACCCGGGGAGCTGTTTTTT. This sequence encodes CASSQVEVPGELFF.

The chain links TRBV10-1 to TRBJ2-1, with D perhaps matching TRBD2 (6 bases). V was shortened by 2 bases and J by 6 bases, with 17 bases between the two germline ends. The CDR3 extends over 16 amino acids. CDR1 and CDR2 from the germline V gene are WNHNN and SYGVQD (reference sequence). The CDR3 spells CASSEDGGTRSNEQFF. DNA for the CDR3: TGCGCCAGCAGTGAGGATGGCGGGACTCGTAGCAATGAGCAGTTCTTC.

The CDR3 is CASSGQGLNTEAFF. The CDR3 bases are TGTGCCAGCAGCGGACAGGGCCTGAACACTGAAGCTTTCTTT. V is TRBV6-5 and J is TRBJ1-1; 8 nucleotides match TRBD1. V was pared by 6 bases and J by 0 bases, with 3 bases of the junction left unmatched. This CDR3 is built from 14 residues. The germline gives CDR1 MNHEY, CDR2 SVGAGI.

CDR3 sequence (DNA): TGTGCCAGCAGTTTACTGGGACAGGGGGCGCGCGGAAACACCATATATTTT. It codes for CASSLLGQGARGNTIYF. The V and J genes are TRBV28 and TRBJ1-3; 12 bases align to TRBD1. The CDR3 totals 17 residues. Losses at the gene ends were 2 bases for V and 4 bases for J; bases not matched to a gene: 6. Germline V gives CDR1 MDHEN, CDR2 SYDVKM.

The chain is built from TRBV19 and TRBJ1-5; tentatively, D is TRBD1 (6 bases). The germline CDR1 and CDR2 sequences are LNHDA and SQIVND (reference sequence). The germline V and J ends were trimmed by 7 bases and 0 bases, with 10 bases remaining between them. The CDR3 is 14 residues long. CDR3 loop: CASMWGHSNQPQHF. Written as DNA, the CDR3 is TGTGCCAGTATGTGGGGACATAGCAATCAGCCCCAGCATTTT.